This T cell receptor beta chain is from a study of PD-L1 blockade in urothelial cancer. Here immunoSEQ multiplex PCR was the method, and the copy in TCRdb shows in-frame clones only, minus some. The sample includes tens of thousands of clones, 75% seen only once; the top ten take under 4.5%. The time point here: pretreatment peripheral blood. The sample consisted of PBMCs, taken around atezolizumab (anti-PD-L1) treatment. The clonotype was recovered from a man in his sixties or seventies with urothelial cancer.

The CDR3 DNA reads TGTGCCAGCTCAGCCTTAGCTGCGGGGCGAAGCACAGATACGCAGTATTTT. Translated, it gives CASSALAAGRSTDTQYF. This chain joins TRBV18 and TRBJ2-3; D is perhaps TRBD2 (6 bases). V gave up 5 bases and J gave up 0 bases, with 18 bases separating them. CDR1 is KGHSH, CDR2 LQKENI, per germline. The CDR3 extends over 17 amino acids.